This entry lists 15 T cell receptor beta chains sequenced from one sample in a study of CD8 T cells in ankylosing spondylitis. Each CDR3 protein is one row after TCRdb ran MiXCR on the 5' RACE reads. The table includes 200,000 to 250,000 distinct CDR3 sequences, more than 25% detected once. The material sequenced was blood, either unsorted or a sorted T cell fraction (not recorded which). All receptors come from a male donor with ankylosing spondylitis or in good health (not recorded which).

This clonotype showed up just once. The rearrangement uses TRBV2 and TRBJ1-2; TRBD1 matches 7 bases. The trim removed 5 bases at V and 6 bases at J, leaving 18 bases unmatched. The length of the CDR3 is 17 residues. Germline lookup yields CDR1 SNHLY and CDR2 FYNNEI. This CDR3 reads CASSPRFAGGSEDGYTF. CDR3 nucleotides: TGTGCCAGCAGTCCCCGGTTTGCAGGGGGAAGTGAGGATGGCTACACCTTC.

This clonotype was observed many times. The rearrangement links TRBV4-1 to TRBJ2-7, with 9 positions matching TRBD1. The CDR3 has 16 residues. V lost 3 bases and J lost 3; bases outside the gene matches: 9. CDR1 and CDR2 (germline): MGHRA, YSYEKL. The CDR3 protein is CASSHWREGQGYEQYF. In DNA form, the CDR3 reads TGCGCCAGCAGCCATTGGAGAGAGGGACAGGGCTACGAGCAGTACTTC.

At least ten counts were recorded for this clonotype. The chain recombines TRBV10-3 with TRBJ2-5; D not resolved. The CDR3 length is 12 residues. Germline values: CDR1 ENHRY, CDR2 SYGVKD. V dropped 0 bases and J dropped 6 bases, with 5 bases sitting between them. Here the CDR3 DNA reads TGTGCCATCAGTGAGTCGACGAAGACCCAGTACTTC. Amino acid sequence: CAISESTKTQYF.

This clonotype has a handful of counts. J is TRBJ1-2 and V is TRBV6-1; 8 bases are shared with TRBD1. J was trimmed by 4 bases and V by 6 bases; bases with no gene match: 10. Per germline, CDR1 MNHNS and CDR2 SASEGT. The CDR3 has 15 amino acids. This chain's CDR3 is CASRERQGIFYGYTF. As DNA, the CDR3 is TGTGCCAGCAGGGAGAGACAGGGGATTTTCTATGGCTACACCTTC.

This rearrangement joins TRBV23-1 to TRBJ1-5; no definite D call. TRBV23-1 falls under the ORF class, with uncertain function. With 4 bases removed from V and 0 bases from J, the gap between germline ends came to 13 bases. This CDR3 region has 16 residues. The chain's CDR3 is CASSPPGGHSNQPQHF. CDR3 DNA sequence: TGCGCCAGCAGTCCCCCGGGCGGGCATAGCAATCAGCCCCAGCATTTT.

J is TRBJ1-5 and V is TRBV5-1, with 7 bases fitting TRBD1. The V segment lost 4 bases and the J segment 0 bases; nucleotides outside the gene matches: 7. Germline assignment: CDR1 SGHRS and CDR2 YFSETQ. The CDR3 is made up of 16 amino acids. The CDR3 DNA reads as TGCGCCAGCAGCCTAACAGGGGACCTTAGCAATCAGCCCCAGCATTTT. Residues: CASSLTGDLSNQPQHF.

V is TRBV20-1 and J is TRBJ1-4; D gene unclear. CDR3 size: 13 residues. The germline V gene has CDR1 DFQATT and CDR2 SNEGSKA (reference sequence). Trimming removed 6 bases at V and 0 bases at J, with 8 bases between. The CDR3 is CSAPLSTNEKLFF. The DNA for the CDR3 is TGCAGTGCCCCCTTGTCAACTAATGAAAAACTGTTTTTT.

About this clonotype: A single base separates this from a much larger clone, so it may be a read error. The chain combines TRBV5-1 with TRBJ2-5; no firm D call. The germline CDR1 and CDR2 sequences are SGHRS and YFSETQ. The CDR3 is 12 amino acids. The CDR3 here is CSSSLPQETQYF. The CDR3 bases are TGCTCCAGCAGCTTACCTCAAGAGACCCAGTACTTC.

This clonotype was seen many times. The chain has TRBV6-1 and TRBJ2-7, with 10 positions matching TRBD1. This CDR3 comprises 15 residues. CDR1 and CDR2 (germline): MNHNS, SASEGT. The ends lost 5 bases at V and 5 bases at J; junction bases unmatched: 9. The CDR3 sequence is CASSPLDRGQHEQYF. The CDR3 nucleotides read TGTGCCAGCAGTCCCCTTGACAGGGGGCAACACGAGCAGTACTTC.

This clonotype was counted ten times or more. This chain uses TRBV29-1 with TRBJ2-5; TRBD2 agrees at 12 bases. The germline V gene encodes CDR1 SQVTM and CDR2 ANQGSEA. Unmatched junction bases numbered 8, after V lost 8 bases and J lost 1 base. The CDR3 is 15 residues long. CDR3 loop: CSSRLAGEVQETQYF. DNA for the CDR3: TGCAGCTCCAGACTAGCGGGAGAGGTCCAAGAGACCCAGTACTTC. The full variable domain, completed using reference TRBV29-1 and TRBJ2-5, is SAVISQKPSRDICQRGTSLTIQCQVDSQVTMMFWYRQQPGQSLTLIATANQGSEATYESGFVIDKFPISRPNLTFSTLTVSNMSPEDSSIYLCSSRLAGEVQETQYFGPGTRLLVL.

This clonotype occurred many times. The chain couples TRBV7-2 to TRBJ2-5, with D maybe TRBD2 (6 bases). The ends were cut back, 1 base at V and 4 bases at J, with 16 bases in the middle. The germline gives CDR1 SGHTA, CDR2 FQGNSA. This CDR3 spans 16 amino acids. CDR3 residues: CASSLDVGGGGETQYF. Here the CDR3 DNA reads TGTGCCAGCAGCTTAGATGTGGGGGGAGGAGGAGAGACCCAGTACTTC.

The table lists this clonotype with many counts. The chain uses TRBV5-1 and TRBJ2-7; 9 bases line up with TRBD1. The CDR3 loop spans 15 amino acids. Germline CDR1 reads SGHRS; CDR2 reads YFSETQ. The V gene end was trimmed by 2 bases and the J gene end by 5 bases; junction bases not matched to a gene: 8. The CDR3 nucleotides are TGCGCCAGCAGCTTAACCGGGACAGGGTTAAACGAGCAGTACTTC. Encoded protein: CASSLTGTGLNEQYF.

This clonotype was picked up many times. The CDR3, as DNA: TGCAGTGCTGTGAGGGAGGGGGGTAGCAATCAGCCCCAGCATTTT. Translated: CSAVREGGSNQPQHF. The chain uses TRBV20-1 and TRBJ1-5; tentative D call: TRBD1 (6 bases). This CDR3 contains 15 residues. V lost 5 bases and J 0 bases, leaving 14 bases between the germline ends. Germline-derived CDR1 and CDR2 are DFQATT and SNEGSKA (reference sequence).

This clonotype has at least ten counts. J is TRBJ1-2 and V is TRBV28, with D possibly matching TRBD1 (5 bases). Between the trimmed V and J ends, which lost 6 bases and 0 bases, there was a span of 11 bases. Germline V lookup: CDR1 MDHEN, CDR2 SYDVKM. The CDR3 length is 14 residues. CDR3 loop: CASSSGRANYGYTF. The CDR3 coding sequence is TGTGCCAGCAGCTCAGGGCGAGCTAACTATGGCTACACCTTC.

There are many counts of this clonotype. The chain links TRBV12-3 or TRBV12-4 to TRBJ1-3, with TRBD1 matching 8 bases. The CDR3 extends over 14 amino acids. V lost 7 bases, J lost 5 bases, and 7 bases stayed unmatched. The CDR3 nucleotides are TGTGCCAGCACCCAAGACAGGGGAAGAAACACCATATATTTT. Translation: CASTQDRGRNTIYF.